These 8 T cell receptor beta chains originate from one sample sequenced in a study of CD8+ T cells in alopecia areata. Reverse transcribed after extraction, RNA yielded cDNA as the sequencing template. Sequenced by immunoSEQ multiplex PCR; TCRdb stores in-frame clones only, minus some. The table lists fewer than 200,000 clones, around 64% of them singletons, with over 10% in the top ten. Specimen: CD8+ T cells sorted from blood, collected at week 0. The receptors shown here come from a human donor with alopecia areata.

This clone came up a few times. The chain employs TRBV19 and TRBJ1-1; tentatively, D is TRBD1 (5 bases). The CDR3 has 12 amino acids. Germline loops: CDR1 LNHDA, CDR2 SQIVND (reference sequence). Trimming took 5 bases from V and 8 from J, leaving 12 bases between them. CDR3 region: CASSFQGPEAFF. The CDR3 nucleotides are TGTGCCAGTAGTTTCCAGGGCCCGGAAGCTTTCTTT.

This sequence joins TRBV7-8 and TRBJ1-6; D ambiguous. V lost 4 bases, J lost 7 bases, and 11 bases lay in between. Germline V gene data show CDR1 as SGHVS and CDR2 as FQNEAQ. This CDR3 contains 14 residues. CDR3 protein: CASSYGSGNSPLHF. The DNA for the CDR3 is TGTGCCAGCAGCTATGGGTCGGGGAATTCACCCCTCCACTTT.

The chain joins TRBV7-8 to TRBJ2-1, with 7 bases that match TRBD2. The CDR3 has 16 amino acids. J was trimmed by 4 bases and V by 6 bases; bases with no gene match: 12. Germline assignment: CDR1 SGHVS and CDR2 FQNEAQ. In nucleotides, the CDR3 is TGTGCCAGCAGTCCCGGGAGCGGGGCCTATTACAATGAGCAGTTCTTC. Its translation: CASSPGSGAYYNEQFF.

V usage is TRBV27 and J usage is TRBJ1-1; D call uncertain. Trimming took off 1 base at V and 0 bases at J, with 6 bases between the two ends. This CDR3 is built from 14 residues. Germline lookup yields CDR1 MNHEY and CDR2 SMNVEV (reference sequence). The CDR3 sequence is CASSLYRLNTEAFF. CDR3 DNA sequence: TGTGCCAGCAGTTTATATAGGCTGAACACTGAAGCTTTCTTT.

The chain employs TRBV20-1 and TRBJ2-1; 7 nucleotides align to TRBD1. This CDR3 has 10 residues. Germline CDR1 reads DFQATT; CDR2 reads SNEGSKA (reference sequence). Trimming cost V 3 bases and J 16 bases; bases outside gene matches: 6. Here the CDR3 reads CSARGAGGFF. The DNA for the CDR3 is TGCAGTGCTAGGGGGGCAGGGGGTTTCTTC.

The V call is TRBV13, the J call TRBJ1-1; D is ambiguous. V lost 5 bases to trimming and J lost 7 bases, with 11 bases between them. Looked up from germline, CDR1 is PRHDT and CDR2 is FYEKMQ (reference sequence). This CDR3 has 12 residues. The CDR3 loop reads CASSQVLLEAFF. CDR3 coding DNA: TGTGCCAGCAGCCAGGTCCTGCTTGAAGCTTTCTTT.

This clone was counted only a few times. V is TRBV29-1 and J is TRBJ1-2, with D possibly matching TRBD1 (5 bases). V was pared by 7 bases and J by 0 bases, with 12 bases between. The germline CDR1 and CDR2 sequences are SQVTM and ANQGSEA. The CDR3 is made up of 13 amino acids. As DNA, the CDR3 is TGCAGCGCGAAATCGACAGCTAACTATGGCTACACCTTC. Translated: CSAKSTANYGYTF.

The genes are TRBV19 and TRBJ1-5; D unclear. Germline-derived CDR1 and CDR2 are LNHDA and SQIVND (reference sequence). This CDR3 has 13 residues. Trimming pared 11 bases from V and 4 bases from J, leaving 15 bases between. In DNA form, the CDR3 reads TGTGCCTGCAGGACGGTGGGGAATCAGCCCCAGCATTTT. It encodes CACRTVGNQPQHF.